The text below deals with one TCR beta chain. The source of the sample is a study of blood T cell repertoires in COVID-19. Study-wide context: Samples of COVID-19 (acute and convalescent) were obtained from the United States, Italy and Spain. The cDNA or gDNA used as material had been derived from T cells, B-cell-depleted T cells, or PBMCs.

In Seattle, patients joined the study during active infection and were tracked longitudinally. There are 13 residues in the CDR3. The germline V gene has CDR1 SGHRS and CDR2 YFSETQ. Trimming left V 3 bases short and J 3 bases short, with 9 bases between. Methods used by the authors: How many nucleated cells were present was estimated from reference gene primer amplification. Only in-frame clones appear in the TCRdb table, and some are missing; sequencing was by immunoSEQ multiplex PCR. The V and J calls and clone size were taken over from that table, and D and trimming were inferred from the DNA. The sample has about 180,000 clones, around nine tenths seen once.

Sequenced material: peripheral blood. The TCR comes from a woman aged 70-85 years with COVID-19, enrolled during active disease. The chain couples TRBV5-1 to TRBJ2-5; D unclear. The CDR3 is CASSSRVEETQYF. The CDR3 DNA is TGCGCCAGCAGCTCCCGGGTGGAAGAGACCCAGTACTTC.